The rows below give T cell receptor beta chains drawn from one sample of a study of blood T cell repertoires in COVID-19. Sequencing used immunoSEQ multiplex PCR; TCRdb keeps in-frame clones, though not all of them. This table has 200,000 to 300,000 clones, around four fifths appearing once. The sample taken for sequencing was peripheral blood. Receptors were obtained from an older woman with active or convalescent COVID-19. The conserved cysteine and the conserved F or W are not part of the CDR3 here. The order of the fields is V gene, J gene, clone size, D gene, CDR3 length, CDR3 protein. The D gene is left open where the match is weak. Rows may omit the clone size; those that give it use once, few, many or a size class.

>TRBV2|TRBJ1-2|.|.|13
ASSPEGGVGYGYT
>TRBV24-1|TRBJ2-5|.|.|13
ATSDLQGIQETQY
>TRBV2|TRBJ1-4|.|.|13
ASSLQGTTNEKLF
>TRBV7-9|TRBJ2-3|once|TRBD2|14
ASTLLAGGLTDTQY
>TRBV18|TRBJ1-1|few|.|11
ASSPPGETEAF
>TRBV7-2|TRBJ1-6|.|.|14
ASSLETLWRGSPLH
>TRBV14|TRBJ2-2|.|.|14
ASSPQRQQNTGELF
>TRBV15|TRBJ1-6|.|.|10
ATTRGNSPLH
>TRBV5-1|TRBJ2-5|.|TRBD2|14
ASSLAGTSGQETQY
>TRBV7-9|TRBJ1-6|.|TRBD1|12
ASSLRTGDSPLH
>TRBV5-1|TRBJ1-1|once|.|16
ASSLSGASRTFDTEAF
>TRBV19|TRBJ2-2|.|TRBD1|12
ASSRTGNTGELF
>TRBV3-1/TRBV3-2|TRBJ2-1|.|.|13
ASSLGQGPHNEQF
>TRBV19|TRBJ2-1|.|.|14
ASNQGGGSRYNEQF
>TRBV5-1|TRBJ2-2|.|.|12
ASAPQGRAGELF
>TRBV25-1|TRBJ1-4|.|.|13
ASSAMAITNEKLF
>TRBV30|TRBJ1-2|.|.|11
AWSGRTDDGYT